This is a list of T cell receptor beta chains from one sample in a study of T-cell memory formation after mild COVID-19. TCRdb re-derived calls from the 5' RACE reads in MiXCR, one entry per CDR3 protein. The sample has about 110,000 distinct CDR3 sequences, about a sixth seen once. Sequenced material: PBMCs or a T cell subset sorted from them (not recorded which). Receptors were obtained from an adult woman who had mild COVID-19 (a few samples of this study predate the infection). Cell type and time point are not known. CDR3s include the opening cysteine and the closing phenylalanine or tryptophan. The order of the fields is D gene, J gene, clone size, V gene, CDR3 protein, CDR3 DNA. A D gene is named only where the DNA matches it firmly. Only some rows state a clone size, as once, few, many or a class for expanded clones.

d_gene: .
j_gene: TRBJ2-2
abundance: .
v_gene: TRBV4-1
CDR3aa: CASSQNLVSTGELFF
CDR3nt: TGCGCCAGCAGCCAGAACCTAGTATCAACCGGGGAGCTGTTTTTT

d_gene: .
j_gene: TRBJ1-6
abundance: .
v_gene: TRBV15
CDR3aa: CATSRSRAINSPLHF
CDR3nt: TGTGCCACCAGCAGGAGCCGGGCAATTAATTCACCCCTCCACTTT

d_gene: .
j_gene: TRBJ1-6
abundance: few
v_gene: TRBV6-5
CDR3aa: CASSYSINSPLHF
CDR3nt: TGTGCCAGCAGTTACTCGATTAATTCACCCCTCCACTTT

d_gene: .
j_gene: TRBJ1-1
abundance: once
v_gene: TRBV4-1
CDR3aa: CASSQGNSVIVVNTEAFF
CDR3nt: TGCGCCAGCAGCCAAGGGAATTCCGTAATTGTAGTGAACACTGAAGCTTTCTTT

d_gene: .
j_gene: TRBJ2-4
abundance: few
v_gene: TRBV24-1
CDR3aa: CATKLCWGRAKNIQYF
CDR3nt: TGTGCCACCAAGCTTTGCTGGGGGCGCGCCAAAAACATTCAGTACTTC

d_gene: .
j_gene: TRBJ2-5
abundance: .
v_gene: TRBV12-3/TRBV12-4
CDR3aa: CASSFTGSRETQYF
CDR3nt: TGTGCCAGCAGTTTCACGGGCTCCAGGGAGACCCAGTACTTC

d_gene: .
j_gene: TRBJ2-6
abundance: few
v_gene: TRBV24-1
CDR3aa: CATSVGAGANVLTF
CDR3nt: TGTGCCACCAGTGTGGGGGCTGGGGCCAACGTCCTGACTTTC

d_gene: TRBD1
j_gene: TRBJ2-2
abundance: .
v_gene: TRBV6-2/TRBV6-3
CDR3aa: CASRQQGDTVELFF
CDR3nt: TGTGCCAGCAGACAACAGGGGGACACCGTGGAGCTGTTTTTT

d_gene: TRBD1
j_gene: TRBJ2-1
abundance: many
v_gene: TRBV10-3
CDR3aa: CAISDPGQDFNEQFF
CDR3nt: TGTGCCATCAGTGATCCGGGACAGGACTTCAATGAGCAGTTCTTC

d_gene: TRBD2
j_gene: TRBJ2-1
abundance: many
v_gene: TRBV4-3
CDR3aa: CASSPKAGATYNEQFF
CDR3nt: TGCGCCAGCAGCCCAAAAGCGGGAGCTACCTACAATGAGCAGTTCTTC

d_gene: .
j_gene: TRBJ2-5
abundance: few
v_gene: TRBV30
CDR3aa: CAWSVVGETQYF
CDR3nt: TGTGCCTGGAGTGTAGTGGGAGAGACCCAGTACTTC

d_gene: .
j_gene: TRBJ1-1
abundance: .
v_gene: TRBV5-1
CDR3aa: CASSLVGEAEAFF
CDR3nt: TGCGCCAGCAGCTTGGTGGGCGAGGCTGAAGCTTTCTTT

d_gene: .
j_gene: TRBJ2-5
abundance: .
v_gene: TRBV7-9
CDR3aa: CASSLATTQETQYF
CDR3nt: TGTGCCAGCAGCTTGGCAACCACCCAAGAGACCCAGTACTTC

d_gene: .
j_gene: TRBJ2-1
abundance: many
v_gene: TRBV5-1
CDR3aa: CASSLGRGLNEQFF
CDR3nt: TGCGCCAGCAGCTTGGGGAGGGGACTCAATGAGCAGTTCTTC

d_gene: .
j_gene: TRBJ1-1
abundance: .
v_gene: TRBV29-1
CDR3aa: CSARLGGSNTEAFF
CDR3nt: TGCAGCGCCAGATTGGGGGGGTCGAACACTGAAGCTTTCTTT

d_gene: TRBD1
j_gene: TRBJ2-7
abundance: few
v_gene: TRBV4-1
CDR3aa: CASSPLLNPGQGAIGTYEQYF
CDR3nt: TGCGCCAGCAGCCCTTTGTTGAATCCGGGACAGGGGGCAATAGGTACCTACGAGCAGTACTTC

d_gene: TRBD1
j_gene: TRBJ2-7
abundance: .
v_gene: TRBV18
CDR3aa: CASSPNPTGQGLEQYF
CDR3nt: TGTGCCAGCTCACCCAACCCCACGGGACAGGGGCTCGAGCAGTACTTC

d_gene: .
j_gene: TRBJ1-4
abundance: few
v_gene: TRBV4-1
CDR3aa: CASSLRTSEKLFF
CDR3nt: TGCGCCAGCAGCCTCCGAACGTCCGAAAAACTGTTTTTT

d_gene: .
j_gene: TRBJ2-7
abundance: .
v_gene: TRBV5-1
CDR3aa: CASSPLYEQYF
CDR3nt: TGCGCCAGCAGCCCCCTCTACGAGCAGTACTTC

d_gene: .
j_gene: TRBJ2-1
abundance: many
v_gene: TRBV7-9
CDR3aa: CASSLANEQFF
CDR3nt: TGTGCCAGCAGCTTAGCCAATGAGCAGTTCTTC

d_gene: .
j_gene: TRBJ2-7
abundance: few
v_gene: TRBV15
CDR3aa: CATSRGVQIGYEQYF
CDR3nt: TGTGCCACCAGCAGAGGAGTGCAAATTGGCTACGAGCAGTACTTC

d_gene: .
j_gene: TRBJ1-1
abundance: few
v_gene: TRBV5-6
CDR3aa: CASSQGLGNTEAFF
CDR3nt: TGTGCCAGCAGCCAGGGACTGGGGAACACTGAAGCTTTCTTT

d_gene: TRBD1
j_gene: TRBJ1-1
abundance: .
v_gene: TRBV7-6
CDR3aa: CASSAGTGSGAEAFF
CDR3nt: TGTGCCAGCAGCGCCGGGACAGGCTCAGGCGCTGAAGCTTTCTTT

d_gene: .
j_gene: TRBJ1-5
abundance: .
v_gene: TRBV15
CDR3aa: CATSRGGQLNQPQHF
CDR3nt: TGTGCCACCAGCAGAGGAGGGCAGTTAAATCAGCCCCAGCATTTT

d_gene: .
j_gene: TRBJ2-4
abundance: .
v_gene: TRBV7-9
CDR3aa: CASRGVKNIQYF
CDR3nt: TGTGCCAGCAGGGGAGTCAAAAACATTCAGTACTTC

d_gene: TRBD1
j_gene: TRBJ2-5
abundance: .
v_gene: TRBV5-1
CDR3aa: CASSLGQGKETQYF
CDR3nt: TGCGCCAGCAGCTTGGGACAGGGGAAAGAGACCCAGTACTTC

d_gene: TRBD1
j_gene: TRBJ2-3
abundance: .
v_gene: TRBV7-9
CDR3aa: CASSTYGQEDTDTQYF
CDR3nt: TGTGCCAGCAGCACCTATGGACAGGAAGACACAGATACGCAGTATTTT

d_gene: .
j_gene: TRBJ2-5
abundance: .
v_gene: TRBV2
CDR3aa: CVSTQETQYF
CDR3nt: TGTGTCAGCACTCAAGAGACCCAGTACTTC

d_gene: .
j_gene: TRBJ1-5
abundance: .
v_gene: TRBV27
CDR3aa: CASSLSFRPSNQPQHF
CDR3nt: TGTGCCAGCAGTTTATCGTTCAGACCTAGCAATCAGCCCCAGCATTTT

d_gene: .
j_gene: TRBJ1-1
abundance: .
v_gene: TRBV7-9
CDR3aa: CASSPGPRDTEAFF
CDR3nt: TGTGCCAGCAGCCCCGGACCACGGGACACTGAAGCTTTCTTT

d_gene: TRBD2
j_gene: TRBJ2-3
abundance: .
v_gene: TRBV19
CDR3aa: CASSSSSREEDTQYF
CDR3nt: TGTGCCAGTAGCTCCTCCTCGCGGGAGGAAGATACGCAGTATTTT

d_gene: .
j_gene: TRBJ2-1
abundance: .
v_gene: TRBV29-1
CDR3aa: CSVEDLPTGEQFF
CDR3nt: TGCAGCGTTGAAGATCTGCCTACGGGTGAGCAGTTCTTC

d_gene: TRBD1
j_gene: TRBJ1-1
abundance: .
v_gene: TRBV5-4
CDR3aa: CASSVQGAVPTEAFF
CDR3nt: TGTGCCAGCAGCGTACAGGGGGCGGTCCCCACTGAAGCTTTCTTT

d_gene: .
j_gene: TRBJ2-7
abundance: few
v_gene: TRBV4-1
CDR3aa: CASSHGVLGEQYF
CDR3nt: TGCGCCAGCAGCCACGGGGTTTTGGGGGAGCAGTACTTC

d_gene: .
j_gene: TRBJ2-1
abundance: .
v_gene: TRBV7-9
CDR3aa: CASEHSGGNEQFF
CDR3nt: TGTGCCAGCGAGCACTCAGGAGGCAATGAGCAGTTCTTC

d_gene: TRBD1
j_gene: TRBJ2-7
abundance: many
v_gene: TRBV12-3/TRBV12-4
CDR3aa: CASSLDRAYEQYF
CDR3nt: TGTGCCAGCAGTTTGGACAGGGCCTACGAGCAGTACTTC

d_gene: .
j_gene: TRBJ2-7
abundance: few
v_gene: TRBV4-2
CDR3aa: CASSQDPSVGEQYF
CDR3nt: TGTGCCAGCAGCCAAGATCCTAGCGTGGGGGAGCAGTACTTC